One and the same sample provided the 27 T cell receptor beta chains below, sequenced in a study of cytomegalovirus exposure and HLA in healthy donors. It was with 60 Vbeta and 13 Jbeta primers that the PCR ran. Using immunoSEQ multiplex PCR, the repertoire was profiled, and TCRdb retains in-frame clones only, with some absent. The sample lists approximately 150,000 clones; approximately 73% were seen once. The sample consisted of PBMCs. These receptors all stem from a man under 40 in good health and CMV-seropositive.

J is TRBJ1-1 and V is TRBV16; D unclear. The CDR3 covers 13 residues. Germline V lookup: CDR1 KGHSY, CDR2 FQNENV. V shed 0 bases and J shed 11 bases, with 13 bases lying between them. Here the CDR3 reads CASSQSSGSEAFF. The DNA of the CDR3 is TGTGCCAGCAGCCAATCGTCCGGGTCGGAGGCTTTCTTT.

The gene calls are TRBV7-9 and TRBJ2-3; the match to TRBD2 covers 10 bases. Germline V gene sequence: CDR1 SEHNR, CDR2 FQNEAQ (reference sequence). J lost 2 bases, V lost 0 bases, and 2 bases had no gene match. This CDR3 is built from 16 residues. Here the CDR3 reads CASSLASGGITDTQYF. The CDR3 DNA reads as TGTGCCAGCAGCTTAGCTAGCGGGGGGATCACAGATACGCAGTATTTT.

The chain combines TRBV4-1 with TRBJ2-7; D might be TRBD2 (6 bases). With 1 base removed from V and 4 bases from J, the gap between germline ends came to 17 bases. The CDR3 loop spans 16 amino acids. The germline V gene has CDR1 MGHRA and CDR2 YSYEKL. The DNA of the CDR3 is TGCGCCAGCAGCCAAGTCATGGGGGAGGTCGGGTACGAGCAGTACTTC. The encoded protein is CASSQVMGEVGYEQYF.

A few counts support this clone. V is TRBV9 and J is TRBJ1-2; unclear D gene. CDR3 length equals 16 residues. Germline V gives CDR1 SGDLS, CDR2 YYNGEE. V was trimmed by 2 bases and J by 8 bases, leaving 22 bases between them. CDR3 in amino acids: CASSVSKNEEPAGYTF. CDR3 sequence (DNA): TGTGCCAGCAGCGTCTCTAAGAACGAGGAACCTGCGGGCTACACCTTC. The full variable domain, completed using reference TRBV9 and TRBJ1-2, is DSGVTQTPKHLITATGQRVTLRCSPRSGDLSVYWYQQSLDQGLQFLIQYYNGEERAKGNILERFSAQQFPDLHSELNLSSLELGDSALYFCASSVSKNEEPAGYTFGSGTRLTVV.

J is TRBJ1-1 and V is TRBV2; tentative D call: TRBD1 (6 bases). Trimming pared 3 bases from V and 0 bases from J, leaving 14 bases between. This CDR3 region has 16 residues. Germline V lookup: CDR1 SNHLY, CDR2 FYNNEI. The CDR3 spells CASSDTGRYMNTEAFF. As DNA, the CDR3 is TGTGCCAGCAGTGATACAGGGCGCTACATGAACACTGAAGCTTTCTTT.

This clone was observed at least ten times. Here the CDR3 reads CASSLADSQPLHF. In DNA form, the CDR3 reads TGTGCCAGCAGCTTAGCGGACAGCCAACCCCTCCACTTT. The chain recombines TRBV7-6 with TRBJ1-6, with D possibly being TRBD1 (6 bases). CDR3 length: 13 residues. Deletions cut 0 bases from V and 12 bases from J, with 9 bases between. CDR1 is SGHVS, CDR2 FNYEAQ, per germline. Based on the CDR3 plus reference TRBV7-6 and TRBJ1-6, the full variable domain is GAGVSQSPRYKVTKRGQDVALRCDPISGHVSLYWYRQALGQGPEFLTYFNYEAQQDKSGLPNDRFSAERPEGSISTLTIQRTEQRDSAMYRCASSLADSQPLHFGNGTRLTVT.

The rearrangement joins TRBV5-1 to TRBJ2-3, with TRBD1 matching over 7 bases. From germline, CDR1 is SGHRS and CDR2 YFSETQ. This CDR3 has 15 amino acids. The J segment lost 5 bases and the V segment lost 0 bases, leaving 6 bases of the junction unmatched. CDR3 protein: CASSLDEGAKDTQYF. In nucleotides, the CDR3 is TGCGCCAGCAGCTTGGATGAGGGGGCGAAAGATACGCAGTATTTT.

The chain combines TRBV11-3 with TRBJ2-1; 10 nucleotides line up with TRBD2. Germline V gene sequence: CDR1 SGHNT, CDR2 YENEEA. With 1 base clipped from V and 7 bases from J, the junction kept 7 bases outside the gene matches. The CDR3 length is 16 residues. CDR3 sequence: CASSLVTSGLRNEQFF. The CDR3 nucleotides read TGTGCCAGCAGCTTAGTGACTAGCGGGCTGAGAAATGAGCAGTTCTTC.

The CDR3 is CASSLRLAEDNEQFF. The CDR3 DNA is TGTGCCAGCAGCTTAAGGCTAGCGGAAGACAATGAGCAGTTCTTC. This chain links TRBV13 with TRBJ2-1, with 7 nucleotides matching TRBD2. The germline CDR1 and CDR2 sequences are PRHDT and FYEKMQ (reference sequence). The CDR3 loop spans 15 amino acids. Losses at the gene ends were 2 bases for V and 5 bases for J; bases not matched to a gene: 6. Drawing the rest from reference TRBV13 and TRBJ2-1, the complete variable domain is AAGVIQSPRHLIKEKRETATLKCYPIPRHDTVYWYQQGPGQDPQFLISFYEKMQSDKGSIPDRFSAQQFSDYHSELNMSSLELGDSALYFCASSLRLAEDNEQFFGPGTRLTVL.

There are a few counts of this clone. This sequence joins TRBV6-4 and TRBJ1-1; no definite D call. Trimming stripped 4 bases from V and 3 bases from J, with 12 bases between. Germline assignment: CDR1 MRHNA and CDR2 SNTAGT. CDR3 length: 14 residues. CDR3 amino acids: CASSVEGSDTEAFF. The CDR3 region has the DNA TGTGCCAGCAGTGTCGAGGGATCGGACACTGAAGCTTTCTTT.

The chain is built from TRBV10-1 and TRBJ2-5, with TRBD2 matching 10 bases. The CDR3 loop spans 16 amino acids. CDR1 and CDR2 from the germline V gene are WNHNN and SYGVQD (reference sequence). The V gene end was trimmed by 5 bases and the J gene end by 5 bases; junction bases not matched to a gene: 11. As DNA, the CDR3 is TGCGCCAGCAGTCGGACAGGCCTAGCGGGAGAGGAGACCCAGTACTTC. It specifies CASSRTGLAGEETQYF.

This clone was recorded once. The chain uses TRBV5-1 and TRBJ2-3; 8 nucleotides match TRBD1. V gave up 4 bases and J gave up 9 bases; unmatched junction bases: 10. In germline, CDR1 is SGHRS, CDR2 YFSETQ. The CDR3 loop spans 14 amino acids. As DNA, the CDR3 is TGCGCCAGCAGCCTAGGACAGGGAAGCGAAACGCAGTATTTT. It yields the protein CASSLGQGSETQYF.

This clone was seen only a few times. In DNA, the CDR3 is TGTGCCAGCAGCTTTTATGGGGACAGGGGTTCCTACGAGCAGTACTTC. Protein: CASSFYGDRGSYEQYF. The rearrangement uses TRBV13 and TRBJ2-7, with 10 bases matching TRBD1. Germline V gives CDR1 PRHDT, CDR2 FYEKMQ (reference sequence). The CDR3 extends over 16 amino acids. Germline trimming cut 3 bases from V and 1 base from J; bases unmatched to any gene: 6.

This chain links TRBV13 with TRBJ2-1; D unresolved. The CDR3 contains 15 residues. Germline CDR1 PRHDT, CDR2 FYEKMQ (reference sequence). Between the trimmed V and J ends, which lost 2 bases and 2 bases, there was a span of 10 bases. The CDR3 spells CASSLQKNTYNEQFF. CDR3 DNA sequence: TGTGCCAGCAGCTTACAGAAAAACACCTACAATGAGCAGTTCTTC.

CDR3 sequence: CASRSASGMTYEQYF. CDR3 nucleotides: TGTGCCAGTAGATCCGCTAGCGGGATGACCTACGAGCAGTACTTC. V usage is TRBV19 and J usage is TRBJ2-7; TRBD2 matches 9 bases. Per the germline V gene, CDR1 is LNHDA and CDR2 is SQIVND (reference sequence). The CDR3 is made up of 15 amino acids. With V trimmed by 6 bases and J by 2 bases, 8 bases remained unmatched. The variable domain in full, completed from reference TRBV19 and TRBJ2-7, reads DGGITQSPKYLFRKEGQNVTLSCEQNLNHDAMYWYRQDPGQGLRLIYYSQIVNDFQKGDIAEGYSVSREKKESFPLTVTSAQKNPTAFYLCASRSASGMTYEQYFGPGTRLTVT.

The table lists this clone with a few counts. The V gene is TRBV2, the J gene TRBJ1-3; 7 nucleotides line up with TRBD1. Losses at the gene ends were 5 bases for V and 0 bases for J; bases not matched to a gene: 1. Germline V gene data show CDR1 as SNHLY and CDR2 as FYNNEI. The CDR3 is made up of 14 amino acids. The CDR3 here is CASSRQGSGNTIYF. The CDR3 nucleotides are TGTGCCAGCAGTCGACAGGGCTCTGGAAACACCATATATTTT.

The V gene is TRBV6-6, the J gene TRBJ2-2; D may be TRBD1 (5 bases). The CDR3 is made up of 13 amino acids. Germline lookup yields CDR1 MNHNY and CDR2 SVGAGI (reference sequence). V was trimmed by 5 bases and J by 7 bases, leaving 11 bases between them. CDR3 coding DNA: TGTGCCAGCAGTCTATTGGACAACGGGGAGCTGTTTTTT. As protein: CASSLLDNGELFF.

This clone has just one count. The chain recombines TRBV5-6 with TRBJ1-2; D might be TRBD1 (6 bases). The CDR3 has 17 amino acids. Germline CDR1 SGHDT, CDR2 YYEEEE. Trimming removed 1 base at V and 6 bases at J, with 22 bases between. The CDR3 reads CASSLIGGWTAGDGYTF. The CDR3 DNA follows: TGTGCCAGCAGCTTGATTGGCGGCTGGACAGCGGGGGATGGCTACACCTTC.

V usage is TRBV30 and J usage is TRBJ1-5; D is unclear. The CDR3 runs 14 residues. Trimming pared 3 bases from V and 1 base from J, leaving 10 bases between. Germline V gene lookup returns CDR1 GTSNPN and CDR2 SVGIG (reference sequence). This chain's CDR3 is CAWRVSGSNQPQHF. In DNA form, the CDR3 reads TGTGCCTGGAGGGTATCGGGGAGCAATCAGCCCCAGCATTTT.

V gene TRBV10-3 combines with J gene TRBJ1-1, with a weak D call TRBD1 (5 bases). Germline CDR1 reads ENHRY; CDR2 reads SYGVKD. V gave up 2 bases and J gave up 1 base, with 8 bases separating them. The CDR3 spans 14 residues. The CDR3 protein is CAISEGAGNTEAFF. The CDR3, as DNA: TGTGCCATCAGTGAGGGGGCAGGGAACACTGAAGCTTTCTTT.

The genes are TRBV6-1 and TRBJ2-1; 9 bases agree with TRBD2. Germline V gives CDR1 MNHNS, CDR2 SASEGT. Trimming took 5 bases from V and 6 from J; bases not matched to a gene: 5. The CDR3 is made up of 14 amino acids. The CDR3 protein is CASSPGLASNEQFF. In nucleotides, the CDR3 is TGTGCCAGCAGTCCGGGACTAGCATCCAATGAGCAGTTCTTC.

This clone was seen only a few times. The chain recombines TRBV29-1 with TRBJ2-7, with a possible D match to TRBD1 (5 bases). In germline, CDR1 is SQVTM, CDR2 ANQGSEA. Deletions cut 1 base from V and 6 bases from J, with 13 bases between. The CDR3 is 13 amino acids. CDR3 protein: CSVEAIRGSEQYF. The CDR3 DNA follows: TGCAGCGTTGAAGCAATAAGGGGTTCCGAGCAGTACTTC.

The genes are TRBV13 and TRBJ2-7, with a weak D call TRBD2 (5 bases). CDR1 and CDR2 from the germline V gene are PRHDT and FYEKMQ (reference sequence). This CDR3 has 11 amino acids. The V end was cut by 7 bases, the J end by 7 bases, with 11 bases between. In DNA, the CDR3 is TGTGCCAGCACGTCCACGGGAGAGCAGTACTTC. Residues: CASTSTGEQYF. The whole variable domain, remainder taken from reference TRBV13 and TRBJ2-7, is AAGVIQSPRHLIKEKRETATLKCYPIPRHDTVYWYQQGPGQDPQFLISFYEKMQSDKGSIPDRFSAQQFSDYHSELNMSSLELGDSALYFCASTSTGEQYFGPGTRLTVT.

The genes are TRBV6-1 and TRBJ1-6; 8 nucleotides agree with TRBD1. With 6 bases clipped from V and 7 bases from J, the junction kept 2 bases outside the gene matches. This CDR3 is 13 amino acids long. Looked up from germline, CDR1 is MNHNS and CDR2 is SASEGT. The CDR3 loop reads CASRRTGNSPLHF. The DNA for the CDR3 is TGTGCCAGCAGGAGGACAGGGAATTCACCCCTCCACTTT.

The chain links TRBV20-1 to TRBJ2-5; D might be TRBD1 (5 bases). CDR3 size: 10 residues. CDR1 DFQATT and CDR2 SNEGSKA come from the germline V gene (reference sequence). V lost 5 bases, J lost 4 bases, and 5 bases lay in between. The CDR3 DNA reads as TGCAGTGCTGGGGCAGAGACCCAGTACTTC. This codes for CSAGAETQYF.

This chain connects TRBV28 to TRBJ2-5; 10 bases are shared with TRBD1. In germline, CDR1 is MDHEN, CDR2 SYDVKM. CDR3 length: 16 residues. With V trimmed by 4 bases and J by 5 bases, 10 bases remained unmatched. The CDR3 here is CASSSPTGGSSETQYF. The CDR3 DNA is TGTGCCAGCAGTTCCCCGACAGGGGGCTCGTCGGAGACCCAGTACTTC.

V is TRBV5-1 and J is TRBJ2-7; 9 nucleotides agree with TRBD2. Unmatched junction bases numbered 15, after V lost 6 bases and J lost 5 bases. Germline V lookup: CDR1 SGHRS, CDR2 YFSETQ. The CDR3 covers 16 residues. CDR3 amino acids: CASTPQGLSGSHEQYF. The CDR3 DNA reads TGCGCCAGCACCCCACAGGGTCTTAGCGGGAGCCACGAGCAGTACTTC.